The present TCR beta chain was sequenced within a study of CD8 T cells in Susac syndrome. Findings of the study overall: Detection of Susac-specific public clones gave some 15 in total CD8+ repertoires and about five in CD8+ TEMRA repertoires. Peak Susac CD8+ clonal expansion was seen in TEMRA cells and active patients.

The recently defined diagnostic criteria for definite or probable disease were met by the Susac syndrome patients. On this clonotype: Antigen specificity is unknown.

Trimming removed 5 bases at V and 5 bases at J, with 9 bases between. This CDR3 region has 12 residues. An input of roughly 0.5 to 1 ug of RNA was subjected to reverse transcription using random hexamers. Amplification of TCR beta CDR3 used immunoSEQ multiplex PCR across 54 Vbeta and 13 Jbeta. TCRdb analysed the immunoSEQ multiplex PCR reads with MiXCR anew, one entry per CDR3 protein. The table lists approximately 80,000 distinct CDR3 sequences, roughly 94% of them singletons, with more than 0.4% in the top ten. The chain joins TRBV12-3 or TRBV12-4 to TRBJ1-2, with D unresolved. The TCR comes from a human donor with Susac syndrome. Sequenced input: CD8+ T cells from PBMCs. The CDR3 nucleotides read TGTGCCAGCAGTCGACCTACGTATGGCTACACCTTC. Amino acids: CASSRPTYGYTF.